This record covers a single TCR beta chain. This sample stems from a study of T cell responses to AZD1222 COVID-19 vaccine. Germline V lookup: CDR1 SEHNR, CDR2 FQNEAQ (reference sequence). The CDR3 sequence is 13 residues long. With 2 bases removed from V and 3 bases from J, the gap between germline ends came to 6 bases. The data were produced by immunoSEQ multiplex PCR, yet TCRdb's version contains in-frame clones alone and is incomplete. The table has some 150,000 clones, roughly 90% seen once. This TCR derives from an adult who received the AZD1222 COVID-19 vaccine. Sequences were derived from peripheral blood, sampled 28 days after the second AZD1222 dose. V usage is TRBV7-9 and J usage is TRBJ2-3; no reliable D call. The CDR3 sequence is CASSLKVTDTQYF. The CDR3 DNA reads TGTGCCAGCAGCTTAAAAGTGACAGATACGCAGTATTTT.